The clone carrying this T cell receptor beta chain has a handful of counts. This sample is drawn from a study of blood T cell repertoires in COVID-19. This CDR3 has 15 amino acids. V dropped 3 bases and J dropped 0 bases, with 10 bases sitting between them. Germline V CDR1 and CDR2: SGHRS, YFSETQ. Clones were sequenced by immunoSEQ multiplex PCR, and TCRdb holds only the in-frame ones, with some missing. This sample has 380,000 or so clones; more than 70% occur once, and the top ten carry more than 0.95%. This TCR was sampled from a man aged 35-49 years with acute or convalescent COVID-19. The chain couples TRBV5-1 to TRBJ2-1; possible D gene TRBD1, 5 bases. Sequenced sample: peripheral blood. In DNA form, the CDR3 reads TGCGCCAGCAGCTACGACAGAAGCTCCTACAATGAGCAGTTCTTC. This encodes CASSYDRSSYNEQFF.